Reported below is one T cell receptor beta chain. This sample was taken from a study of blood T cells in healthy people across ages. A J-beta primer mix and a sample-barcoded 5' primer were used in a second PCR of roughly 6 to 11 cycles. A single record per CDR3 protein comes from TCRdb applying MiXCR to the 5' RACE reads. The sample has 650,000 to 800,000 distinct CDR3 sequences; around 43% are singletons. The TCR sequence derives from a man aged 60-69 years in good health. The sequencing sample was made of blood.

The CDR3 DNA is TGTGCCAGCAGTGAAGCGGGGCTGATTGCTGGCTACACCTTC. Translation gives CASSEAGLIAGYTF. V usage is TRBV2 and J usage is TRBJ1-2; D perhaps matches TRBD1 (5 bases). The V gene lost 0 bases and the J gene lost 7 bases, with 12 bases spanning the gap. This CDR3 is 14 amino acids long. CDR1 SNHLY and CDR2 FYNNEI come from the germline V gene.